The 27 T cell receptor beta chains presented below share a single source sample, sequenced in a study of control samples from healthy donors and cancer patients. The assay was immunoSEQ multiplex PCR, and TCRdb's table has in-frame clones only and misses some. The table has about 160,000 clones, around 94% seen once; the top ten hold 13% to 15%. Sequencing was carried out using PBMCs. These receptors were obtained from a man aged 55 to 70 with colorectal cancer.

The V call is TRBV29-1, the J call TRBJ1-5; maybe TRBD1 (6 bases). CDR1 SQVTM and CDR2 ANQGSEA come from the germline V gene. The CDR3 covers 13 residues. V was cut by 7 bases and J by 1 base, with 11 bases left in between. The DNA of the CDR3 is TGCAGCGCGGGAACAGGGAGCAATCAGCCCCAGCATTTT. Amino acid sequence: CSAGTGSNQPQHF.

The CDR3 spells CASSQVGGATGAGYGYTF. For the CDR3, the DNA is TGCGCCAGCAGCCAAGTCGGGGGGGCGACAGGGGCTGGCTATGGCTACACCTTC. The V and J genes are TRBV4-1 and TRBJ1-2; 8 bases are a match to TRBD1. In germline, CDR1 is MGHRA, CDR2 YSYEKL. After removal of 1 base from V and 4 bases from J, the junction contained 14 bases not matched to a gene. This CDR3 has 18 residues.

The chain links TRBV9 to TRBJ2-6; D unclear. The CDR3 loop spans 16 amino acids. The V gene's germline CDR1 is SGDLS and CDR2 YYNGEE. Trimming took 1 base from V and 0 from J, leaving 8 bases between them. Here the CDR3 DNA reads TGTGCCAGCAGCGTATTGTGGGGCTCTGGGGCCAACGTCCTGACTTTC. Its protein product is CASSVLWGSGANVLTF.

V and J are TRBV27 and TRBJ2-5; 7 bases line up with TRBD1. V lost 0 bases, J lost 5 bases, and 6 bases stayed unmatched. Looked up from germline, CDR1 is MNHEY and CDR2 is SMNVEV (reference sequence). This CDR3 has 15 amino acids. The CDR3 coding sequence is TGTGCCAGCAGTTTATCGGTAGGGGGCCGGGAGACCCAGTACTTC. Translating it yields CASSLSVGGRETQYF.

This clone was found once. The J gene is TRBJ2-7, the V gene TRBV7-9; a weak D match, TRBD2 (6 bases). Germline assignment: CDR1 SEHNR and CDR2 FQNEAQ (reference sequence). This CDR3 is built from 14 residues. V lost 5 bases to trimming and J lost 2 bases, with 13 bases between them. The CDR3 DNA is TGTGCCAGCAGCGCTGCCGGAGGGGCCTACGAGCAGTACTTC. This gives the protein CASSAAGGAYEQYF.

The genes are TRBV3-1 (or the pseudogene TRBV3-2) and TRBJ1-1; the D is unclear. V lost 6 bases to trimming and J lost 5 bases, with 13 bases between them. The length of the CDR3 is 13 residues. CDR1 and CDR2 (germline): LGHDT, YNNKEL (reference sequence). CDR3 amino acids: CASRYSLSTEAFF. The DNA for the CDR3 is TGTGCCAGCAGATACTCTTTATCGACTGAAGCTTTCTTT.

This clone has a single count. This rearrangement joins TRBV6-5 to TRBJ1-1, with D unresolved. The CDR3 totals 14 residues. The V gene's germline CDR1 is MNHEY and CDR2 SVGAGI. V lost 5 bases, J lost 1 base, and 11 bases lay in between. The CDR3 region has the DNA TGTGCCAGCAGTCGTCGTGAGGGGAACACTGAAGCTTTCTTT. Amino acid sequence: CASSRREGNTEAFF.

The chain joins TRBV7-9 to TRBJ1-1, with D uncertain. This CDR3 is 13 amino acids long. The ends were cut back, 1 base at V and 10 bases at J, with 13 bases in the middle. CDR1 is SEHNR, CDR2 FQNEAQ, per germline (reference sequence). The CDR3 coding sequence is TGTGCCAGCAGCTTAGGGGAGGACCGGCGAGCTTTCTTT. Translated, it gives CASSLGEDRRAFF. Complete variable domain (other parts from reference TRBV7-9 and TRBJ1-1): DTGVSQNPRHKITKRGQNVTFRCDPISEHNRLYWYRQTLGQGPEFLTYFQNEAQLEKSRLLSDRFSAERPKGSFSTLEIQRTEQGDSAMYLCASSLGEDRRAFFGQGTRLTVV.

The V gene is TRBV9, the J gene TRBJ2-1, with a weak D call TRBD2 (6 bases). V was pared by 2 bases and J by 7 bases, with 13 bases between. CDR1 is SGDLS and CDR2 is YYNGEE in the germline V gene. The CDR3 consists of 14 residues. CDR3: CASSVGGAGNEQFF. The CDR3 nucleotides are TGTGCCAGCAGCGTTGGAGGGGCCGGGAATGAGCAGTTCTTC.

CDR3 sequence reads: CARLRDSKNIQYF. The DNA for the CDR3 is TGTGCCAGGCTCCGGGACAGCAAAAACATTCAGTACTTC. The rearrangement uses TRBV3-1 (or the pseudogene TRBV3-2) and TRBJ2-4; 7 positions match TRBD1. CDR3 size: 13 residues. Germline CDR1 is LGHDT and CDR2 is YNNKEL (reference sequence). The ends lost 9 bases at V and 3 bases at J; junction bases unmatched: 5.

Of note for this clone: Other DNA sequences within the sample encode an identical CDR3. The rearrangement links TRBV6-5 to TRBJ1-5; no clear D. V was cut by 4 bases and J by 4 bases, with 8 bases left in between. CDR1 is MNHEY, CDR2 SVGAGI, per germline. The CDR3 length is 13 residues. The CDR3 spells CASSFDRNQPQHF. Here the CDR3 DNA reads TGTGCCAGCAGTTTCGACCGGAATCAGCCCCAGCATTTT.

The V call is TRBV6-6, the J call TRBJ2-1; D assignment may be TRBD1 or TRBD2 (7 bases each). The V gene's germline CDR1 is MNHNY and CDR2 SVGAGI (reference sequence). This CDR3 region has 13 residues. Trimming removed 7 bases from V and 4 bases from J, with 11 bases in between. CDR3 sequence: CASIRGGYNEQFF. Here the CDR3 DNA reads TGTGCCAGCATCAGGGGGGGGTACAATGAGCAGTTCTTC.

The V and J genes are TRBV29-1 and TRBJ1-2; 11 bases map to TRBD1. Per germline, CDR1 SQVTM and CDR2 ANQGSEA. The CDR3 contains 15 residues. CDR3 protein: CSSGDRGEVRYGYTF. The DNA for the CDR3 is TGCAGTAGTGGGGACAGGGGGGAAGTGCGGTATGGCTACACCTTC.

The rearrangement joins TRBV6-5 to TRBJ2-2; D gene ambiguous. The V end lost 0 bases, the J end lost 5 bases, and 4 bases lay between the germline ends. This CDR3 has 13 amino acids. Germline lookup yields CDR1 MNHEY and CDR2 SVGAGI. CDR3 coding DNA: TGTGCCAGCAGTTACTCGTGGACCGGGGAGCTGTTTTTT. This gives the protein CASSYSWTGELFF.

The chain combines TRBV27 with TRBJ2-3; 8 bases agree with TRBD1. The V and J ends lost 2 bases and 2 bases, in that order; junction bases with no gene match: 3. This CDR3 spans 15 amino acids. Germline CDR1 and CDR2: MNHEY and SMNVEV (reference sequence). The CDR3: CASSLQGADTDTQYF. As DNA, the CDR3 is TGTGCCAGCAGTTTACAGGGGGCGGACACAGATACGCAGTATTTT.

The V gene is TRBV27, the J gene TRBJ1-6; tentative D call: TRBD1 (6 bases). Trimming left V 4 bases short and J 12 bases short, with 19 bases between. Germline loops: CDR1 MNHEY, CDR2 SMNVEV (reference sequence). This CDR3 region has 15 residues. This CDR3 reads CASSSSGQGSRPLHF. DNA of the CDR3: TGTGCCAGCAGTTCCTCGGGGCAGGGGTCAAGACCCCTCCACTTT.

The chain combines TRBV27 with TRBJ2-5; TRBD2 agrees at 7 bases. This CDR3 is built from 13 residues. V shed 7 bases, J shed 3 bases, and the junction held 5 bases outside the gene matches. Germline V lookup: CDR1 MNHEY, CDR2 SMNVEV (reference sequence). CDR3 residues: CASKRTREETQYF. CDR3 nucleotides: TGTGCCAGCAAGAGGACTAGAGAAGAGACCCAGTACTTC.

This rearrangement joins TRBV6-5 to TRBJ2-2, with TRBD1 matching 8 bases. The V gene end was trimmed by 8 bases and the J gene end by 5 bases; junction bases not matched to a gene: 10. Germline V lookup: CDR1 MNHEY, CDR2 SVGAGI. This CDR3 is 15 amino acids long. The CDR3 is CASGRTGRDTGELFF. For the CDR3, the DNA is TGTGCCAGCGGGCGGACAGGGCGGGATACCGGGGAGCTGTTTTTT.

The chain has TRBV4-2 and TRBJ1-2; 11 bases align to TRBD1. The ends lost 1 base at V and 1 base at J; junction bases unmatched: 11. The germline V gene has CDR1 LGHNA and CDR2 YNFKEQ. The CDR3 extends over 19 amino acids. CDR3 DNA sequence: TGTGCCAGCAGCCAAGGGTCGGGGACAGGGGGACGAAGTAACTATGGCTACACCTTC. Encoded protein: CASSQGSGTGGRSNYGYTF.

The chain recombines TRBV6-1 with TRBJ2-5; D perhaps matches TRBD1 (5 bases). This CDR3 contains 16 residues. Trimming pared 4 bases from V and 4 bases from J, leaving 19 bases between. Germline V lookup: CDR1 MNHNS, CDR2 SASEGT. The CDR3 sequence is CASSGGRGYPRETQYF. CDR3 nucleotide sequence: TGTGCCAGCAGTGGGGGAAGGGGCTACCCACGAGAGACCCAGTACTTC.

This chain links TRBV3-1 (or the pseudogene TRBV3-2) with TRBJ2-5; 10 bases are shared with TRBD2. V lost 1 base, J lost 5 bases, and 10 bases stayed unmatched. Germline assignment: CDR1 LGHDT and CDR2 YNNKEL (reference sequence). The CDR3 totals 17 residues. CDR3 protein: CASSQVDGLAGVETQYF. CDR3 coding DNA: TGTGCCAGCAGCCAAGTAGACGGGCTAGCGGGGGTGGAGACCCAGTACTTC.

The chain couples TRBV4-1 to TRBJ1-1, with D perhaps matching TRBD1 (5 bases). The CDR3 runs to 15 residues. Deletions cut 1 base from V and 3 bases from J, with 12 bases between. Looked up from germline, CDR1 is MGHRA and CDR2 is YSYEKL. The CDR3 loop is CASSQGWGKYTEAFF. For the CDR3, the DNA is TGCGCCAGCAGCCAAGGATGGGGGAAGTACACTGAAGCTTTCTTT.

J is TRBJ2-4 and V is TRBV19; no firm D call. The CDR3 runs 13 residues. Germline CDR1 and CDR2: LNHDA and SQIVND (reference sequence). Trimming cost V 0 bases and J 4 bases, with 4 bases left between them. This chain's CDR3 is CASSIDWKNIQYF. CDR3 DNA sequence: TGTGCCAGTAGTATAGACTGGAAAAACATTCAGTACTTC.

The V call is TRBV24-1, the J call TRBJ2-1, with D possibly being TRBD1 (6 bases). The germline CDR1 and CDR2 sequences are KGHDR and SFDVKD. V lost 3 bases to trimming and J lost 1 base, with 12 bases between them. This CDR3 is built from 16 residues. The CDR3 spells CATSDLGTNSYNEQFF. The CDR3 bases are TGTGCCACCAGTGATCTAGGGACAAATTCCTACAATGAGCAGTTCTTC.

The chain recombines TRBV5-1 with TRBJ2-5; a weak D match, TRBD2 (6 bases). From germline, CDR1 is SGHRS and CDR2 YFSETQ. The V end was cut by 4 bases, the J end by 6 bases, with 19 bases between. The CDR3 has 15 amino acids. In nucleotides, the CDR3 is TGCGCCAGCAGCCTGGGGGGACTGGCCGGGCAGACCCAGTACTTC. Its translation: CASSLGGLAGQTQYF.

In DNA form, the CDR3 reads TGTGCCTGGAGTGCGGCCAGCTTGGCGACTAATGAAAAACTGTTTTTT. This sequence encodes CAWSAASLATNEKLFF. The chain carries TRBV30 and TRBJ1-4, with D unclear. Trimming took off 1 base at V and 2 bases at J, with 14 bases between the two ends. The CDR3 is 16 amino acids. Germline assignment: CDR1 GTSNPN and CDR2 SVGIG (reference sequence).

The rearrangement joins TRBV10-3 to TRBJ2-7; TRBD2 matches 10 bases. Germline V CDR1 and CDR2: ENHRY, SYGVKD. The trim removed 3 bases at V and 7 bases at J, leaving 6 bases unmatched. This CDR3 has 14 amino acids. This CDR3 reads CAISEAGGRREQYF. The CDR3 DNA sequence: TGTGCCATCAGTGAAGCGGGGGGGCGTCGGGAGCAGTACTTC.